The 15 T cell receptor beta chains in this list originate from one sample, sequenced in a study of blood T cell repertoires in COVID-19. Produced via immunoSEQ multiplex PCR; TCRdb's table is partial and in-frame only. The table lists 73,000 or so clones, approximately 92% of them singletons. The sequencing sample was made of peripheral blood. These receptors all come from a human donor with active COVID-19. The donor label of this sample is uncertain.

The V gene is TRBV11-3, the J gene TRBJ2-1, with D maybe TRBD2 (5 bases). Trimming removed 5 bases at V and 8 bases at J, with 13 bases between. Germline assignment: CDR1 SGHNT and CDR2 YENEEA. CDR3 length: 13 amino acids. CDR3 bases: TGTGCCAGCAGCCTTCCTAGCATCCATGAGCAGTTCTTC. Protein sequence: CASSLPSIHEQFF.

CDR3 in amino acids: CASSQGGLRSEQYF. In DNA, the CDR3 is TGCGCCAGCAGCCAAGGAGGGCTCCGAAGCGAGCAGTACTTC. V and J are TRBV4-3 and TRBJ2-7; D might be TRBD2 (5 bases). The germline V gene has CDR1 LGHNA and CDR2 YSLEER. Trimming left V 1 base short and J 6 bases short, with 13 bases between. The CDR3 is 14 residues long.

The chain links TRBV19 to TRBJ2-1; TRBD2 matches 9 bases. V lost 3 bases to trimming and J lost 2 bases; unmatched junction nucleotides: 5. The CDR3 extends over 16 amino acids. Germline CDR1 reads LNHDA; CDR2 reads SQIVND (reference sequence). The DNA for the CDR3 is TGTGCCAGTAGTATCTTCGGGACTAGCACCTACAATGAGCAGTTCTTC. This gives the protein CASSIFGTSTYNEQFF.

The gene calls are TRBV28 and TRBJ2-7; tentatively, D is TRBD2 (6 bases). Per germline, CDR1 MDHEN and CDR2 SYDVKM. This CDR3 comprises 17 residues. The V and J ends lost 3 bases and 2 bases respectively, with 20 bases between them. CDR3 sequence: CASSLSVGAGPPYEQYF. CDR3 sequence (DNA): TGTGCCAGCAGTTTGTCCGTCGGTGCGGGACCCCCCTACGAGCAGTACTTC.

The chain recombines TRBV28 with TRBJ2-7, with TRBD2 as a possible D gene (6 bases). Trimming removed 8 bases at V and 3 bases at J, with 8 bases between. Germline loops: CDR1 MDHEN, CDR2 SYDVKM. This CDR3 region has 11 residues. CDR3 coding DNA: TGTGCCAGCGGAGGGAACTACGAGCAGTACTTC. It translates to CASGGNYEQYF.

This clone appeared a single time. The J gene is TRBJ2-7, the V gene TRBV6-5, with D perhaps matching TRBD1 (6 bases). V lost 6 bases and J 4 bases, leaving 16 bases between the germline ends. There are 14 residues in the CDR3. From germline, CDR1 is MNHEY and CDR2 SVGAGI. CDR3: CASSQVGAFYEQYF. The CDR3 coding sequence is TGTGCCAGCAGCCAGGTGGGGGCATTTTACGAGCAGTACTTC.

This clone was detected once. The chain is built from TRBV11-2 and TRBJ2-3, with a possible D match to TRBD2 (6 bases). Germline V gives CDR1 SGHAT, CDR2 FQNNGV. This CDR3 contains 18 residues. V lost 5 bases to trimming and J lost 2 bases, with 23 bases between them. This CDR3 reads CASSLALVGSGLTDTQYF. CDR3 DNA: TGTGCCAGCAGCCTAGCCCTCGTCGGTAGCGGTCTCACAGATACGCAGTATTTT.

The rearrangement links TRBV7-3 to TRBJ2-2; TRBD1 agrees at 10 bases. CDR1 SGHTA and CDR2 FQGTGA come from the germline V gene. V shed 5 bases and J 6 bases; nucleotides not matched to a gene: 6. CDR3 length: 15 amino acids. The CDR3 here is CASSPGTGESGELFF. In DNA form, the CDR3 reads TGTGCCAGCAGCCCAGGGACAGGGGAGTCCGGGGAGCTGTTTTTT.

The chain employs TRBV7-9 and TRBJ1-2; the D is unclear. Trimming took off 2 bases at V and 3 bases at J, with 10 bases between the two ends. The CDR3 is 14 amino acids. Germline-derived CDR1 and CDR2 are SEHNR and FQNEAQ (reference sequence). The CDR3 loop is CASSLSATYYGYTF. In DNA form, the CDR3 reads TGTGCCAGCAGCTTAAGCGCCACATACTATGGCTACACCTTC.

This clone was detected only once. The chain links TRBV9 to TRBJ1-4, with 9 bases lining up with TRBD1. J was trimmed by 8 bases and V by 3 bases; bases with no gene match: 5. The CDR3 length is 14 residues. The germline gives CDR1 SGDLS, CDR2 YYNGEE. CDR3 sequence: CASSGRTGVEKLFF. In DNA, the CDR3 is TGTGCCAGCAGCGGCCGGACAGGGGTGGAAAAACTGTTTTTT.

This sequence joins TRBV27 and TRBJ2-2; unclear D gene. Per germline, CDR1 MNHEY and CDR2 SMNVEV (reference sequence). This CDR3 is 13 amino acids long. V lost 6 bases, J lost 0 bases, and 5 bases lay in between. The CDR3 protein is CASRAANTGELFF. The CDR3 DNA follows: TGTGCCAGCAGGGCAGCGAACACCGGGGAGCTGTTTTTT.

The chain joins TRBV12-3 or TRBV12-4 to TRBJ1-1; a possible D gene is TRBD1 (6 bases). This CDR3 has 13 residues. V was shortened by 5 bases and J by 7 bases, with 14 bases between the two germline ends. The CDR3 coding sequence is TGTGCCAGCAGTATTACAGGGACGGGTGAAGCTTTCTTT. Its protein product is CASSITGTGEAFF.

The chain couples TRBV5-1 to TRBJ1-3, with TRBD1 as a possible D gene (6 bases). Germline loops: CDR1 SGHRS, CDR2 YFSETQ. The CDR3 length is 15 residues. The germline V and J ends were trimmed by 4 bases and 0 bases, with 11 bases remaining between them. CDR3 nucleotide sequence: TGCGCCAGCAGCCCCAGGACAGACTCTGGAAACACCATATATTTT. Protein product: CASSPRTDSGNTIYF.

This chain links TRBV19 with TRBJ2-7; tentatively, D is TRBD2 (5 bases). The CDR3 consists of 15 residues. From germline, CDR1 is LNHDA and CDR2 SQIVND (reference sequence). Trimming took off 1 base at V and 1 base at J, with 11 bases between the two ends. The CDR3 DNA reads TGTGCCAGTAGTATAGCGGACTCGCGATCCTACGAGCAGTACTTC. Protein: CASSIADSRSYEQYF.

This clone was detected only a few times. The CDR3 loop is CASSLDSFWETQYF. The CDR3 DNA sequence: TGTGCCAGCTCCCTTGACAGTTTCTGGGAGACCCAGTACTTC. The chain has TRBV18 and TRBJ2-5; the D gene is possibly TRBD1 (5 bases). CDR1 is KGHSH, CDR2 LQKENI, per germline. Trimming shortened V by 6 bases and J by 5 bases, and 16 bases separated the two germline ends. This CDR3 spans 14 amino acids.